Below are 27 T cell receptor beta chains sequenced from a single sample in a study of blood T cell repertoires in COVID-19 (dated by TCRdb to the early 2020s). Receptor amplification or capture employed the immunoSEQ multiplex PCR assay. The source is immuneACCESS, and TCRdb retained only in-frame sequences with V and J called. Part of the clones is not carried over; for the studies checked, unresolved V genes explain less than half of this, and the remainder is unexplained. This sample lists about 490,000 clones; roughly 85% were detected once. The ten biggest clones cover more than 3% of the sample. The sequencing input was peripheral blood. The origin of the receptors is a human donor in a cohort sampled during active COVID-19.

V is TRBV3-1 (or the pseudogene TRBV3-2) and J is TRBJ2-3, with TRBD2 as a possible D gene (5 bases). Deletions cut 1 base from V and 0 bases from J, with 14 bases between. The CDR3 contains 17 residues. Germline V gives CDR1 LGHDT, CDR2 YNNKEL (reference sequence). This chain's CDR3 is CASSQGGSGSSTDTQYF. CDR3 sequence (DNA): TGTGCCAGCAGCCAAGGAGGGAGCGGCTCTAGCACAGATACGCAGTATTTT.

This sequence joins TRBV6-1 and TRBJ2-7; D not resolved. The CDR3 runs to 11 residues. V was clipped by 2 bases and J by 7 bases, with 6 bases between them. Germline V gene sequence: CDR1 MNHNS, CDR2 SASEGT. The CDR3 DNA sequence: TGTGCCAGCAGTGAAAGAGGAGAGCAGTACTTC. This codes for CASSERGEQYF.

The chain employs TRBV6-6 and TRBJ2-7, with TRBD2 matching 10 bases. The CDR3 runs 15 residues. Per the germline V gene, CDR1 is MNHNY and CDR2 is SVGAGI (reference sequence). Trimming took 6 bases from V and 3 from J; bases not matched to a gene: 8. The CDR3 sequence is CASRLKREGLYEQYF. The CDR3 coding sequence is TGTGCCAGCAGATTAAAGCGGGAGGGCCTCTACGAGCAGTACTTC.

This sequence joins TRBV6-6 and TRBJ2-7, with D tentatively TRBD2 (6 bases). The CDR3 covers 13 residues. V lost 8 bases and J lost 1, with 12 bases in between. From germline, CDR1 is MNHNY and CDR2 SVGAGI (reference sequence). The CDR3 region is CASAEGGSYEQYF. The CDR3 DNA sequence: TGTGCCAGCGCGGAGGGCGGATCCTACGAGCAGTACTTC.

A single count supports this clone. The V gene is TRBV7-9, the J gene TRBJ2-6; no firm D call. CDR1 SEHNR and CDR2 FQNEAQ come from the germline V gene (reference sequence). The CDR3 extends over 17 amino acids. V was clipped by 3 bases and J by 0 bases, with 12 bases between them. The CDR3 bases are TGTGCCAGCAGCTTTGTCTATTTAACCTCTGGGGCCAACGTCCTGACTTTC. It is translated as CASSFVYLTSGANVLTF.

The chain has TRBV2 and TRBJ1-1; D may be TRBD1 (5 bases). Germline loops: CDR1 SNHLY, CDR2 FYNNEI. This CDR3 contains 16 residues. V was cut by 10 bases and J by 1 base, with 22 bases left in between. CDR3 in amino acids: CATNKFSGGPNTEAFF. The CDR3 bases are TGTGCCACCAACAAGTTTTCGGGGGGACCGAACACTGAAGCTTTCTTT.

The chain joins TRBV19 to TRBJ2-2; no clear D gene. The CDR3 runs 12 residues. Trimming left V 5 bases short and J 2 bases short, with 3 bases between. Germline V gene data show CDR1 as LNHDA and CDR2 as SQIVND (reference sequence). CDR3 protein: CASSHNTGELFF. The CDR3 DNA sequence: TGTGCCAGTAGTCATAACACCGGGGAGCTGTTTTTT.

V and J are TRBV6-2 or TRBV6-3 and TRBJ2-5; TRBD2 matches 11 bases. The CDR3 has 17 residues. V was clipped by 5 bases and J by 7 bases; unmatched bases: 15. The germline V gene encodes CDR1 MNHEY and CDR2 SVGEGT. CDR3 residues: CASSQLLAGGGGWTQYF. In nucleotides, the CDR3 is TGTGCCAGCAGTCAACTCCTAGCGGGAGGAGGTGGTTGGACCCAGTACTTC.

This clone appeared a single time. This chain uses TRBV3-1 (or the pseudogene TRBV3-2) with TRBJ2-1, with 9 bases that match TRBD1. The CDR3 contains 17 residues. CDR1 and CDR2 from the germline V gene are LGHDT and YNNKEL (reference sequence). The V and J ends lost 7 bases and 5 bases, in that order; junction bases with no gene match: 15. This chain's CDR3 is CASIPRYRDRVDNEQFF. The CDR3 DNA sequence: TGTGCCAGCATCCCCCGTTACCGGGACAGGGTAGACAATGAGCAGTTCTTC.

The V and J genes are TRBV9 and TRBJ2-3; 8 bases match TRBD2. The CDR3 has 14 amino acids. The germline V gene encodes CDR1 SGDLS and CDR2 YYNGEE. The J segment lost 6 bases and the V segment lost 6 bases, leaving 9 bases of the junction unmatched. CDR3 DNA sequence: TGTGCCAGCACGTTAACCGGGGGGGTGGATACGCAGTATTTT. As protein: CASTLTGGVDTQYF.

This rearrangement joins TRBV7-9 to TRBJ2-2; TRBD2 is a possible D gene (5 bases). Germline values: CDR1 SEHNR, CDR2 FQNEAQ (reference sequence). This CDR3 has 15 amino acids. V lost 1 base and J lost 5, with 11 bases in between. CDR3 protein: CASSLGAGETGELFF. CDR3 nucleotide sequence: TGTGCCAGCAGCTTAGGCGCTGGGGAGACCGGGGAGCTGTTTTTT.

The chain recombines TRBV5-6 with TRBJ1-3, with a weak D call TRBD1 (6 bases). The V and J ends lost 2 bases and 2 bases respectively, with 11 bases between them. The CDR3 is 15 residues long. CDR1 is SGHDT and CDR2 is YYEEEE in the germline V gene. CDR3 bases: TGTGCCAGCAGCTTAATACAGGGAACTGGAAACACCATATATTTT. Translation gives CASSLIQGTGNTIYF. The variable domain in full, with the rest retrieved from reference TRBV5-6 and TRBJ1-3, is DAGVTQSPTHLIKTRGQQVTLRCSPKSGHDTVSWYQQALGQGPQFIFQYYEEEERQRGNFPDRFSGHQFPNYSSELNVNALLLGDSALYLCASSLIQGTGNTIYFGEGSWLTVV.

The V gene is TRBV6-1, the J gene TRBJ1-2; 7 positions match TRBD1. Unmatched junction bases numbered 11, after V lost 3 bases and J lost 13 bases. There are 13 residues in the CDR3. Looked up from germline, CDR1 is MNHNS and CDR2 is SASEGT. Here the CDR3 reads CASSESTGLSGTF. In DNA, the CDR3 is TGTGCCAGCAGTGAGTCGACAGGGCTGTCAGGCACCTTC.

In DNA form, the CDR3 reads TGCGCCAGCAGCCCTCGGCTAGCGGGAGTAACAGATACGCAGTATTTT. It is translated as CASSPRLAGVTDTQYF. The V gene is TRBV10-1, the J gene TRBJ2-3; 10 nucleotides align to TRBD2. V gave up 6 bases and J gave up 3 bases; unmatched junction bases: 9. This CDR3 spans 16 amino acids. In germline, CDR1 is WNHNN, CDR2 SYGVQD (reference sequence).

The CDR3 is CASNPSGNTIYF. The CDR3 bases are TGTGCCAGCAATCCGTCCGGAAACACCATATATTTT. This chain links TRBV6-5 with TRBJ1-3; D gene unclear. The CDR3 length is 12 residues. Germline CDR1 and CDR2: MNHEY and SVGAGI. V was clipped by 7 bases and J by 4 bases, with 8 bases between them.

The rearrangement uses TRBV29-1 and TRBJ2-7; possibly TRBD2 for D (7 bases). Germline-derived CDR1 and CDR2 are SQVTM and ANQGSEA. The V end lost 7 bases, the J end lost 3 bases, and 22 bases lay between the germline ends. The CDR3 has 15 residues. The CDR3 bases are TGCAGCGCCTCTGAAAAGGGGGGGGCGGGCTACGAGCAGTACTTC. Its translation: CSASEKGGAGYEQYF.

The chain joins TRBV28 to TRBJ2-7, with TRBD1 matching over 9 bases. This CDR3 is built from 12 residues. The V segment lost 11 bases and the J segment 7 bases; nucleotides outside the gene matches: 9. Per the germline V gene, CDR1 is MDHEN and CDR2 is SYDVKM. In nucleotides, the CDR3 is TGTGCCGCGGACAGGGGATTTGGAGAGCAGTACTTC. It specifies CAADRGFGEQYF.

The chain uses TRBV5-1 and TRBJ1-3, with D unclear. The V gene lost 5 bases and the J gene lost 0 bases, with 12 bases spanning the gap. Per germline, CDR1 SGHRS and CDR2 YFSETQ. The CDR3 runs to 15 residues. This CDR3 is CASRGGPDSGNTIYF. DNA of the CDR3: TGCGCCAGCAGAGGAGGGCCCGACTCTGGAAACACCATATATTTT.

The V and J genes are TRBV16 and TRBJ1-2; 8 bases agree with TRBD1. J lost 1 base, V lost 0 bases, and 7 bases had no gene match. The germline gives CDR1 KGHSY, CDR2 FQNENV. The CDR3 totals 17 residues. CDR3 sequence: CASSQSQGAPRNYGYTF. CDR3 DNA: TGTGCCAGCAGCCAATCTCAGGGGGCGCCCCGTAACTATGGCTACACCTTC.

In its sample, this clone was seen once. The chain recombines TRBV9 with TRBJ2-3; 13 nucleotides agree with TRBD2. With 3 bases clipped from V and 3 bases from J, the junction kept 4 bases outside the gene matches. The CDR3 runs 16 residues. CDR1 and CDR2 (germline): SGDLS, YYNGEE. CDR3 bases: TGTGCCAGCAGCGAGGGGACTAGCGGGGATACAGATACGCAGTATTTT. This encodes CASSEGTSGDTDTQYF.

CDR3: CASSSAGLQETQYF. As DNA, the CDR3 is TGCGCCAGCAGCTCGGCTGGACTCCAAGAGACCCAGTACTTC. V gene TRBV5-1 combines with J gene TRBJ2-5, with D maybe TRBD2 (5 bases). Trimming left V 3 bases short and J 1 base short, with 10 bases between. The CDR3 has 14 amino acids. Germline V gives CDR1 SGHRS, CDR2 YFSETQ.

The genes are TRBV9 and TRBJ1-1; D gene uncertain. V dropped 0 bases and J dropped 2 bases, with 8 bases sitting between them. Germline V gives CDR1 SGDLS, CDR2 YYNGEE. The CDR3 spans 14 residues. The CDR3: CASSVDPTNTEAFF. CDR3 DNA sequence: TGTGCCAGCAGCGTAGACCCCACAAACACTGAAGCTTTCTTT.

The chain combines TRBV3-1 (or the pseudogene TRBV3-2) with TRBJ1-2; a possible D gene is TRBD1 (5 bases). There are 14 residues in the CDR3. Germline CDR1 is LGHDT and CDR2 is YNNKEL (reference sequence). Trimming left V 4 bases short and J 4 bases short, with 13 bases between. The CDR3 coding sequence is TGTGCCAGCAGCCGGCAGGGCCCGGTCTATGGCTACACCTTC. Translated, it gives CASSRQGPVYGYTF.

The chain links TRBV28 to TRBJ1-2; 9 nucleotides align to TRBD1. This CDR3 has 15 amino acids. Germline loops: CDR1 MDHEN, CDR2 SYDVKM. J gave up 6 bases and V 6 bases, and 11 bases lay outside the gene matches. The CDR3 loop is CASSPGTGSIDGYTF. The CDR3 bases are TGTGCCAGCAGCCCCGGGACAGGGAGTATAGATGGCTACACCTTC.

The chain couples TRBV4-1 to TRBJ2-1; D perhaps matches TRBD2 (5 bases). Germline CDR1 MGHRA, CDR2 YSYEKL. Trimming left V 0 bases short and J 1 base short, with 7 bases between. This CDR3 is 15 amino acids long. The CDR3 here is CASSQEGSSYNEQFF. The CDR3 bases are TGCGCCAGCAGCCAAGAAGGGAGTTCCTACAATGAGCAGTTCTTC.

The rearrangement uses TRBV25-1 and TRBJ2-1, with 14 bases fitting TRBD2. The CDR3 consists of 15 residues. The germline gives CDR1 MGHDK, CDR2 SYGVNS. The J segment lost 5 bases and the V segment lost 4 bases, leaving 1 base of the junction unmatched. The CDR3 DNA follows: TGTGCCAGCAGTGGGGGACTAGCGGGAGACAATGAGCAGTTCTTC. Translating gives CASSGGLAGDNEQFF. Full variable domain (outside the CDR3, taken from reference TRBV25-1 and TRBJ2-1): EADIYQTPRYLVIGTGKKITLECSQTMGHDKMYWYQQDPGMELHLIHYSYGVNSTEKGDLSSESTVSRIRTEHFPLTLESARPSHTSQYLCASSGGLAGDNEQFFGPGTRLTVL.

V usage is TRBV10-3 and J usage is TRBJ2-7; 7 bases fit TRBD1. The junction had 4 bases not matched to a gene; V was cut back by 0 bases and J by 5 bases. Germline lookup yields CDR1 ENHRY and CDR2 SYGVKD. The CDR3 covers 14 residues. CDR3 residues: CAISESTGPNEQYF. The CDR3 DNA is TGTGCCATCAGTGAGTCGACAGGGCCCAACGAGCAGTACTTC.